This T cell receptor beta chain originates from a study of cytomegalovirus exposure and HLA in healthy donors. Regarding the study as a whole: In vitro confirmation showed a few CMV-associated chains to be CMV antigen specific. Among TCR beta chains, those listed as cytomegalovirus-associated numbered some 160. Generally TCR sequences proved uncommon, though certain public TCRs appeared in numerous donors.

Produced via immunoSEQ multiplex PCR; TCRdb's table is partial and in-frame only. Of approximately 100,000 clones listed, roughly 92% were seen once; the top ten hold 0.95% to 1.3%. While the first cohort had over 650 subjects, the donors belonged to the separate validation cohort of 100 to 150 subjects. To note about this clone: Its target is unknown.

V was trimmed by 0 bases and J by 3 bases, leaving 11 bases between them. The CDR3 runs 15 residues. Germline V CDR1 and CDR2: LGHNA, YSLEER. The chain combines TRBV4-3 with TRBJ1-1; D is perhaps TRBD1 (5 bases). The clonotype originates from a woman aged 30 to 39 in good health and CMV-seropositive. Input material: PBMCs. CDR3 region: CASSQDTGVDTEAFF. CDR3 DNA sequence: TGCGCCAGCAGCCAAGATACAGGAGTAGACACTGAAGCTTTCTTT.